This record covers a single T cell receptor beta chain. Trimming left V 4 bases short and J 4 bases short, with 14 bases between. The CDR3 sequence is 16 residues long. Germline V lookup: CDR1 SGHTA, CDR2 FQGTGA. This sample was included in a study of control samples from healthy donors and cancer patients. Measured with immunoSEQ multiplex PCR; TCRdb has only the in-frame clones, and not every one. In the table there are 150,000 or so clones, about 94% of which are singletons. The V gene is TRBV7-3, the J gene TRBJ1-6; a possible D gene is TRBD1 (6 bases). The receptor was isolated from a man aged 35-49 years in good health. The material sequenced was blood. CDR3 sequence (DNA): TGTGCCAGCAGCTCCAGGGGCCCAGGGTATAATTCACCCCTCCACTTT. This codes for CASSSRGPGYNSPLHF.